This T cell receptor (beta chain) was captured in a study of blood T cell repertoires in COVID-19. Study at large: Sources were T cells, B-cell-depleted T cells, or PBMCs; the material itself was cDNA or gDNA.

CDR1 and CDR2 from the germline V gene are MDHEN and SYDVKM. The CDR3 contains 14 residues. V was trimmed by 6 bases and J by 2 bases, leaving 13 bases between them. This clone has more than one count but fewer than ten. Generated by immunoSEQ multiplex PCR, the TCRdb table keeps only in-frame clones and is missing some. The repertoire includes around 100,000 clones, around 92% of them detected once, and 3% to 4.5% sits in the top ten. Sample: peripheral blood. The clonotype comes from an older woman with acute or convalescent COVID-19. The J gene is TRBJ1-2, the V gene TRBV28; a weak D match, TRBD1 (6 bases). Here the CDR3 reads CASSLGHRNYGYTF. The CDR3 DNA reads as TGTGCCAGCAGCCTGGGACATCGGAACTATGGCTACACCTTC.